This TCR beta chain was recorded in a study of shared clonotypes between healthy human individuals. Study as a whole: Donors, aged 18 to 49, were a couple of women and a few men.

This clone was seen only once. The antigen is not known. Findings of the study overall: The authors expected sequencing depth to affect clonotype sharing among donors.

Clones were read by immunoSEQ multiplex PCR, and TCRdb kept only the in-frame ones, dropping some. The data hold a few hundred thousand clones, with just over 75% observed a single time. The sequence was collected from a woman aged 40-49 years in good health. Some clones in this sample may be carry-over from other donors' samples. The sequenced material came from PBMCs.

This CDR3 is CASSEDRAHGYTF. The DNA of the CDR3 is TGTGCCAGCAGTGAGGACAGGGCCCATGGCTACACCTTC. The chain couples TRBV2 to TRBJ1-2; 8 nucleotides agree with TRBD1. This CDR3 region has 13 residues. The V gene's germline CDR1 is SNHLY and CDR2 FYNNEI. The J segment lost 6 bases and the V segment lost 3 bases, leaving 3 bases of the junction unmatched.